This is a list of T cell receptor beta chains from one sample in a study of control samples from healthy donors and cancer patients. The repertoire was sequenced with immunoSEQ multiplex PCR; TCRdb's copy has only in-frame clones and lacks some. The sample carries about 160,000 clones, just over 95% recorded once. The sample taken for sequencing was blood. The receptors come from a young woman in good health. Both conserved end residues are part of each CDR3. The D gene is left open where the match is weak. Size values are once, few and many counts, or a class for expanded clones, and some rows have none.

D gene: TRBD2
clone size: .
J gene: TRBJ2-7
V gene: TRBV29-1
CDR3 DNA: TGCAGCGTTGGCGGGCCCCGGACTAGCGGATCCTACGAGCAGTACTTC
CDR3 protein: CSVGGPRTSGSYEQYF

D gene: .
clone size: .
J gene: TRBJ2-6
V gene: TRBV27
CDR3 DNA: TGTGCCAGCAGTTTATCGTACGGGGCCAACGTCCTGACTTTC
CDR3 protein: CASSLSYGANVLTF

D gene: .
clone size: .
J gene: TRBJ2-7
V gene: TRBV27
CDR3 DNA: TGTGCCAGCACCGCAGGCAGGACAGCCTTCTACGAGCAGTACTTC
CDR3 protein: CASTAGRTAFYEQYF

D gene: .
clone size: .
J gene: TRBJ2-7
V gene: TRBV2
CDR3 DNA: TGTGCCAGCAGTGAAGGTTTTAGGGGATCCCAACAGGCGCGAAAGTACTTC
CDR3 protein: CASSEGFRGSQQARKYF

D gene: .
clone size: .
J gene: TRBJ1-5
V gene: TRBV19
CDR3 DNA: TGTGCCAGTCAGGAAAGCAATCAGCCCCAGCATTTT
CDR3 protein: CASQESNQPQHF

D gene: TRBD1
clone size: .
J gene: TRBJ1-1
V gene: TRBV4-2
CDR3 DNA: TGTGCCAGCAGCCAAATTAGCGGACAGGGGGAACGGGAGGACACTGAAGCTTTCTTT
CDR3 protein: CASSQISGQGEREDTEAFF

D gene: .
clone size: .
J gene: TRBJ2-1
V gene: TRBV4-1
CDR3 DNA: TGCGCCAGCAGAAAGGGGGGGCAAAATGAGCAGTTCTTC
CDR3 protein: CASRKGGQNEQFF

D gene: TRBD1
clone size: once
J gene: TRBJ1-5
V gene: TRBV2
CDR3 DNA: TGTGCCAGCAGACCTCAGGGGGCAGGTCAGCCCCAGCATTTT
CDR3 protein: CASRPQGAGQPQHF

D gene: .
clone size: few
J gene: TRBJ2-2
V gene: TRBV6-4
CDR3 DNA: TGTGCCAGCAGTTCGGACAGCCTCACCGGGGAGCTGTTTTTT
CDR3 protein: CASSSDSLTGELFF

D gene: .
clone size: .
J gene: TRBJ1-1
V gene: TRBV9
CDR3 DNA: TGTGCCAGCAGCGGTCCGGGGGGAACCGAAGCTTTCTTT
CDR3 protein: CASSGPGGTEAFF

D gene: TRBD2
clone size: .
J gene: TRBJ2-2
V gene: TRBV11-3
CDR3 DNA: TGTGCCAGCAGCTTAGGATTTAGCGGGAGGAGAACCGGGGAGCTGTTTTTT
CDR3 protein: CASSLGFSGRRTGELFF

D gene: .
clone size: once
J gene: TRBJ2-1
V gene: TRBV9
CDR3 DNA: TGTGCCAGCAGCGTAGATTTCGGTGTGGAGCAGTTCTTC
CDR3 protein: CASSVDFGVEQFF

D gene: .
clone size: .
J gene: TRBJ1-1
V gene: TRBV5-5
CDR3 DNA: TGTGCCAGCAGCTTCTATCGGGTTTTAACTGAAGCTTTCTTT
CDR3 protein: CASSFYRVLTEAFF

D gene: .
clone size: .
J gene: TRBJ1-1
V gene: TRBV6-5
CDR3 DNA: TGTGCCAGCAGTTCACAGGGCCTCATGAACACTGAAGCTTTCTTT
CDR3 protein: CASSSQGLMNTEAFF

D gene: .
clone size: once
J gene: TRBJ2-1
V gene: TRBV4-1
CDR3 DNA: TGCGCCAGCAGCCTAACGGCTGGGACTCCCCGGAGCTCCTACAATGAGCAGTTCTTC
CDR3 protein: CASSLTAGTPRSSYNEQFF

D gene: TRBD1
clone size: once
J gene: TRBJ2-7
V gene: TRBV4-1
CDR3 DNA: TGCGCCAGCAGCCAGTCCGGGACAGGGACCTACGAGCAGTACTTC
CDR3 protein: CASSQSGTGTYEQYF

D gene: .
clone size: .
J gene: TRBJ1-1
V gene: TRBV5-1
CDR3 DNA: TGCGCCAGCAGCTTTATTGCCAGGGCGAACACTGAAGCTTTCTTT
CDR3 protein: CASSFIARANTEAFF

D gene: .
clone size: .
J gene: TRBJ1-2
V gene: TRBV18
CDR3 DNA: TGTGCCAGCTCACCCGACAGCTATGGCTACACCTTC
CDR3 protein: CASSPDSYGYTF

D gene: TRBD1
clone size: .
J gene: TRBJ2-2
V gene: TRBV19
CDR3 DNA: TGTGCCAGTAGTATCACAGGGGGCAACACCGGGGAGCTGTTTTTT
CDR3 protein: CASSITGGNTGELFF

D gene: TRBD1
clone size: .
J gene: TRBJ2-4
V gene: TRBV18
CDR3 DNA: TGTGCCAGCTCACCATGGACAGGGAAAAACATTCAGTACTTC
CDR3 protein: CASSPWTGKNIQYF

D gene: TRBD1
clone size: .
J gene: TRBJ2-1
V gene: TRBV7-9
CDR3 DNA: TGTGCCAGCAGCACACAGGGGTATGAGCAGTTCTTC
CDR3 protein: CASSTQGYEQFF

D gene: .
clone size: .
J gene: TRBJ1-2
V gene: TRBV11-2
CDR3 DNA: TGTGCCAGCAGCTTAGGGCAGGCCGGGTATGGCTACACCTTC
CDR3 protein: CASSLGQAGYGYTF

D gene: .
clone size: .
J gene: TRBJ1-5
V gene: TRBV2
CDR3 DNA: TGTGCCAGCAGTTTAAGGGGGTTGGAGCCCCAGCATTTT
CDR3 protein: CASSLRGLEPQHF

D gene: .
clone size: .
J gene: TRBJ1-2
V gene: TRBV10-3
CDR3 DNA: TGTGCCATCAGTGAGTCCCGACAGACAAACTATGGCTACACCTTC
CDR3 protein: CAISESRQTNYGYTF

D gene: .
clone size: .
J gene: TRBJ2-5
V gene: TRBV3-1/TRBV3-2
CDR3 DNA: TGTGCCAGCAGCCAAGATAGCTCCCACACACGTGGGTCAGAGACCCAGTACTTC
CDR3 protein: CASSQDSSHTRGSETQYF

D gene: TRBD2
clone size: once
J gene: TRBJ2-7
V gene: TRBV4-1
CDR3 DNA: TGCGCCAGCAGCCTCAGCGGACTAGCGGGAGCGTACGAGCAGTACTTC
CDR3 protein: CASSLSGLAGAYEQYF

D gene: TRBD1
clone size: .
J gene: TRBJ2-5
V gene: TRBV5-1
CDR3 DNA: TGCGCCAGCAGCGGCACAGGGGGCAAAGAGACCCAGTACTTC
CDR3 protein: CASSGTGGKETQYF

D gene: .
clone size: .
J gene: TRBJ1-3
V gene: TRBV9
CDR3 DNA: TGTGCCAGCCGCAGGGGTGAATCTGGAAACACCATATATTTT
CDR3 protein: CASRRGESGNTIYF

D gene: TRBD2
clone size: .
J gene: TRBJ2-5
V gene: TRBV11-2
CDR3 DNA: TGTGCCAGCAGCAGAAAAGGCGGGAGGGCCCGAGAGACCCAGTACTTC
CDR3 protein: CASSRKGGRARETQYF

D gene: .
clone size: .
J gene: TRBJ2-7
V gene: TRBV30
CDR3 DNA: TGTGCCTGGAGACCCTGGACAGAAACCTACGAGCAGTACTTC
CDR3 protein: CAWRPWTETYEQYF

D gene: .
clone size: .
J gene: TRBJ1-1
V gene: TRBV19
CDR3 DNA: TGTGCCAGTAGTATAGTGGCAGCGAACACTGAAGCTTTCTTT
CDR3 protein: CASSIVAANTEAFF

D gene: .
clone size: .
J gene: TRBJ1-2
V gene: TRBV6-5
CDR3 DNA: TGTGCCAGCAGTTATAATAGCGGGAACGGCTACACCTTC
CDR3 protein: CASSYNSGNGYTF

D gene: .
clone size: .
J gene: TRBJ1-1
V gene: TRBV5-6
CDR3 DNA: TGTGCCAGCAGCTTGGGCCCCCGGGGGCTAAACACTGAAGCTTTCTTT
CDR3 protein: CASSLGPRGLNTEAFF

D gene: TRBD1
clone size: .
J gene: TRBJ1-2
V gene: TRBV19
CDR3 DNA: TGTGCCAGTAGTATTATTGGACAGGGAGATTATGGCTACACCTTC
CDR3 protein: CASSIIGQGDYGYTF

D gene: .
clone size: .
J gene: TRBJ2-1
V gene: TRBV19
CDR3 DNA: TGTGCCAGTAGTATGGAAGGCGGGGTCTACAATGAGCAGTTCTTC
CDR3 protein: CASSMEGGVYNEQFF

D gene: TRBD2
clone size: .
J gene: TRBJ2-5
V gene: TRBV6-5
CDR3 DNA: TGTGCCAGCATGAGCGGGGGGGATCAAGAGACCCAGTACTTC
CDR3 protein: CASMSGGDQETQYF

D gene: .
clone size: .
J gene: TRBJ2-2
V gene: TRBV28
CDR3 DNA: TGTGCCAGCAGCCCCGCCGTGACCGGGGAGCTGTTTTTT
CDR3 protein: CASSPAVTGELFF

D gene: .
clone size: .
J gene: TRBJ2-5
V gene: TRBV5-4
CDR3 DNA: TGTGCCAGCAGAGAGCTGCGGGGTCAAGAGACCCAGTACTTC
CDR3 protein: CASRELRGQETQYF

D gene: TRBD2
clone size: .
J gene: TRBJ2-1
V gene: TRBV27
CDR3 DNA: TGTGCCAGCACGAGCGGGGGGTACAATGAGCAGTTCTTC
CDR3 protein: CASTSGGYNEQFF

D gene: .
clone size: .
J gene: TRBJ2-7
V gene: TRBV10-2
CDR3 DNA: TGCGCCAGCAGTACGGACCCGTCCGAGCAGTACTTC
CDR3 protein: CASSTDPSEQYF

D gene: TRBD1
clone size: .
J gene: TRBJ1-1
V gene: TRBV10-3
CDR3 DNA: TGTGCCATCAACCAGGGGGAAAACACTGAAGCTTTCTTT
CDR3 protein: CAINQGENTEAFF

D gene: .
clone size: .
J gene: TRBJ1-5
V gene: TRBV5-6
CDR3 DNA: TGTGCCAGCAGCCCCGGGGGGCGTTGGCCGCCCCAGCATTTT
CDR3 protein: CASSPGGRWPPQHF

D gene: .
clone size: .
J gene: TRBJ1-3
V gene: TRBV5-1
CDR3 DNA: TGCGCCAGCAGCAGGGTCGTGCAGGACTCTGGAAACACCATATATTTT
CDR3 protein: CASSRVVQDSGNTIYF

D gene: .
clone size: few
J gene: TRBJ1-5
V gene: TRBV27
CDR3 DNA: TGTGCCAGCAGCAGAGGCAGCAATCAGCCCCAGCATTTT
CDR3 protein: CASSRGSNQPQHF

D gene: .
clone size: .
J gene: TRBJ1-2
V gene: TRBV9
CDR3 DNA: TGTGCCAGCAGATTAGAGGGTCGCGGTGGCTACACCTTC
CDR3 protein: CASRLEGRGGYTF

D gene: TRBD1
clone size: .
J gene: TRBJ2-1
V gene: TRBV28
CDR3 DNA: TGTGCCATTATACCCCGGGACAGGGCCTACAATGAGCAGTTCTTC
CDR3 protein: CAIIPRDRAYNEQFF

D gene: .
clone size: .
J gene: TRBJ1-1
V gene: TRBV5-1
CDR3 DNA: TGCGCCAGCAGCTTTCTACAGTACACTGAAGCTTTCTTT
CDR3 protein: CASSFLQYTEAFF

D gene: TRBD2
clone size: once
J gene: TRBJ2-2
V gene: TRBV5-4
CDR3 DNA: TGTGCCAGCAGCTTGGAAGCGGGAGTAGCCGGGGAGCTGTTTTTT
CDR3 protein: CASSLEAGVAGELFF

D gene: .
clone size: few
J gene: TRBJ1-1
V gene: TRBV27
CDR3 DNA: TGTGCCAGCAGTTCGTACACTGAAGCTTTCTTT
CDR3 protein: CASSSYTEAFF